This TCR beta chain was documented in a study of cytomegalovirus exposure and HLA in healthy donors. Turning to the study itself: When 398 donors were genotyped, roughly 78% of them were found to fall in the Caucasian-associated ancestry cluster.

Worth noting for this clone: Its matching antigen is unknown.

The PCR was carried out with 60 Vbeta primers and 13 Jbeta primers. Generated by immunoSEQ multiplex PCR, the TCRdb table keeps only in-frame clones and is missing some. The sample has about 160,000 clones, approximately 76% seen once. Study-wide findings and caveats: The listing of 150 or so TCR beta chains classed them as cytomegalovirus-associated.

The CDR3 is 14 residues long. V gave up 0 bases and J gave up 8 bases; unmatched junction bases: 2. Germline V CDR1 and CDR2: ENHRY, SYGVKD. This chain uses TRBV10-3 with TRBJ1-4, with 8 positions matching TRBD1. The sequenced sample was PBMCs. The receptor was derived from a female donor in good health and CMV-seronegative. The CDR3 loop is CAISESGQEEKLFF. The CDR3 coding sequence is TGTGCCATCAGTGAGTCGGGACAGGAGGAAAAACTGTTTTTT.